These 23 T cell receptor beta chains share one sample of origin, sequenced in a study of Graves' ophthalmopathy and Graves' hyperthyroidism (dated by TCRdb to the late 2010s). Data came from an Illumina HiSeq 2000. For repertoire sequencing, TCR beta CDR3 regions were amplified from RNA transcripts. The first round of RT-PCR was done with HTBI primers and the Qiagen OneStep RT-PCR kit, and was followed by a second round of multiplex PCR, then size selection and purification. Clones were called with MiXCR by TCRdb after fastp trimmed the public reads at Q25, and only in-frame beta chains were retained. Rows are combined by CDR3 protein, so each entry shows the most common genes and DNA. Within this sample are more than 1,000,000 distinct CDR3 sequences, with approximately 35% of them counted one time only. The ten largest clones add up to around 10% of the sample. The sequenced sample consisted of peripheral blood or thyroid tissue (not recorded which). The receptors here all came from an adult man with Graves' hyperthyroidism.

The sample holds many counts of this clonotype. The chain is built from TRBV20-1 and TRBJ1-4, with D uncertain. The CDR3 contains 14 residues. CDR1 and CDR2 from the germline V gene are DFQATT and SNEGSKA (reference sequence). Trimming took 6 bases from V and 0 from J, leaving 11 bases between them. The CDR3 bases are TGCAGTGCACTACCCCGGGCAACTAATGAAAAACTGTTTTTT. Residues: CSALPRATNEKLFF.

The chain links TRBV6-2 or TRBV6-3 to TRBJ2-7, with 7 positions matching TRBD2. The trim removed 5 bases at V and 6 bases at J, leaving 10 bases unmatched. Germline V gene data show CDR1 as MNHEY and CDR2 as SVGEGT. This CDR3 has 14 residues. The CDR3 is CASSLYGLVGEQYF. In nucleotides, the CDR3 is TGTGCCAGCAGTCTTTACGGACTAGTGGGCGAGCAGTACTTC.

A single count supports this clonotype. The chain has TRBV18 and TRBJ2-5; D possibly corresponds to TRBD1 (6 bases). The CDR3 contains 15 residues. CDR1 is KGHSH and CDR2 is LQKENI in the germline V gene. Trimming cost V 6 bases and J 4 bases, with 18 bases left between them. The CDR3 DNA follows: TGTGCCAGCTCCCAAACGCCAGGACAGACAGAGACCCAGTACTTC. Residues: CASSQTPGQTETQYF.

This clonotype has a handful of counts. One base away lies a much larger clone, so this may be a sequencing read error. This chain joins TRBV4-1 and TRBJ1-1; possibly TRBD1 for D (5 bases). Germline-derived CDR1 and CDR2 are MGHRA and YSYEKL. The CDR3 sequence is 14 residues long. V dropped 2 bases and J dropped 0 bases, with 7 bases sitting between them. CDR3 nucleotide sequence: TGCGCCAGCAGCCAAAGGACAATGAACACTGAAGCTTTCTTT. It yields the protein CASSQRTMNTEAFF.

The table lists this clonotype with many counts. The rearrangement links TRBV25-1 to TRBJ2-7; D is uncertain. Germline V gives CDR1 MGHDK, CDR2 SYGVNS. Trimming stripped 2 bases from V and 3 bases from J, with 8 bases between. The CDR3 consists of 13 residues. CDR3 amino acids: CASSEDTVYEQYF. CDR3 nucleotide sequence: TGTGCCAGCAGTGAAGACACCGTCTACGAGCAGTACTTC.

The CDR3 region has the DNA TGTGCCAGCAGCGGAAAGAGGGGTAACACCGGGGAGCTGTTTTTT. It codes for CASSGKRGNTGELFF. The chain links TRBV6-5 to TRBJ2-2, with D possibly called TRBD1 or TRBD2 (5 bases each). The V end lost 6 bases, the J end lost 2 bases, and 13 bases lay between the germline ends. The V gene's germline CDR1 is MNHEY and CDR2 SVGAGI. This CDR3 has 15 residues.

Concerning this clonotype: The junction differs from germline at one of its ends, possibly a read error. V gene TRBV7-8 combines with J gene TRBJ1-2, with no clear D. The CDR3 has 16 amino acids. Germline CDR1 SGHVS, CDR2 FQNEAQ. CDR3 residues: CASSQERAAARYGYTF. The CDR3 nucleotides read TGCGCCAGCAGCCAAGAAAGGGCAGCAGCTCGCTATGGCTACACCTTC.

This clonotype has at least ten counts. V usage is TRBV7-9 and J usage is TRBJ2-7; perhaps D is TRBD1 or TRBD2 (5 bases each). Germline CDR1 is SEHNR and CDR2 is FQNEAQ (reference sequence). With 5 bases removed from V and 3 bases from J, the gap between germline ends came to 14 bases. CDR3 length: 14 amino acids. This chain's CDR3 is CASSLREPVYEQYF. In nucleotides, the CDR3 is TGTGCCAGCAGCCTCAGGGAGCCCGTCTACGAGCAGTACTTC.

The gene calls are TRBV6-2 or TRBV6-3 and TRBJ2-7, with 7 bases identical to TRBD2. J lost 5 bases, V lost 9 bases, and 10 bases had no gene match. This CDR3 has 13 amino acids. The germline CDR1 and CDR2 sequences are MNHEY and SVGEGT. The CDR3: CASSQTSIHEQYF. CDR3 nucleotides: TGTGCCAGTTCTCAGACTAGCATCCACGAGCAGTACTTC.

The J gene is TRBJ2-1, the V gene TRBV2, with 7 positions matching TRBD1. The V gene end was trimmed by 10 bases and the J gene end by 2 bases; junction bases not matched to a gene: 5. Germline V gene sequence: CDR1 SNHLY, CDR2 FYNNEI. The CDR3 extends over 13 amino acids. The CDR3 here is CATQGTAYNEQFF. The CDR3 nucleotides read TGTGCCACCCAAGGGACAGCCTACAATGAGCAGTTCTTC.

There are many counts of this clonotype. V and J are TRBV29-1 and TRBJ2-7; D is ambiguous. The CDR3 length is 14 residues. V was trimmed by 1 base and J by 5 bases, leaving 15 bases between them. Germline V gives CDR1 SQVTM, CDR2 ANQGSEA. The CDR3 here is CSVEVGFSPNEQYF. The CDR3 coding sequence is TGCAGCGTTGAAGTGGGCTTTTCTCCGAACGAGCAGTACTTC.

In regard to this clonotype: Mismatch with germline at one junction end may stem from a read error. The V and J genes are TRBV7-9 and TRBJ1-2; D remains unclear. Per germline, CDR1 SEHNR and CDR2 FQNEAQ (reference sequence). This CDR3 has 13 amino acids. CDR3 sequence reads: CASSLGINYGYTF. The DNA for the CDR3 is TGTGCCAGCAGTTTAGGTATTAACTATGGCTACACCTTC.

This sequence joins TRBV29-1 and TRBJ2-7; the match to TRBD2 covers 8 bases. V trimming: 4 bases; J trimming: 6 bases; junction bases outside the gene matches: 11. CDR3 length: 14 residues. Germline CDR1 is SQVTM and CDR2 is ANQGSEA. DNA of the CDR3: TGCAGCGTTGCGGGGAGCGGGAGTCCCAGCGAGCAGTACTTC. Translation gives CSVAGSGSPSEQYF.

This clonotype was counted only a few times. The V gene is TRBV20-1, the J gene TRBJ1-2; TRBD1 agrees at 8 bases. The junction had 6 bases not matched to a gene; V was cut back by 5 bases and J by 4 bases. Germline V gives CDR1 DFQATT, CDR2 SNEGSKA (reference sequence). The CDR3 has 13 residues. This CDR3 reads CSAPPGGFYGYTF. For the CDR3, the DNA is TGCAGTGCTCCCCCAGGGGGCTTCTATGGCTACACCTTC.

The rearrangement links TRBV18 to TRBJ1-3; 8 bases align to TRBD1. This CDR3 is 18 amino acids long. CDR1 and CDR2 from the germline V gene are KGHSH and LQKENI. The J segment lost 4 bases and the V segment lost 6 bases, leaving 17 bases of the junction unmatched. Written as DNA, the CDR3 is TGTGCCAGCTCCCAGCTCTATCCGGGACAGGAGGGCGGAAACACCATATATTTT. Translation gives CASSQLYPGQEGGNTIYF.

The chain combines TRBV4-2 with TRBJ1-4; D is unclear. This CDR3 contains 17 residues. Trimming stripped 0 bases from V and 0 bases from J, with 11 bases between. CDR1 LGHNA and CDR2 YNFKEQ come from the germline V gene. CDR3 bases: TGTGCCAGCAGCCAAGATCGCTTCCAGGCAACTAATGAAAAACTGTTTTTT. It is translated as CASSQDRFQATNEKLFF.

The CDR3 sequence: CASSSHTGNNYGYTF. The CDR3, as DNA: TGTGCCAGCAGTTCCCATACCGGGAATAACTATGGCTACACCTTC. The chain has TRBV7-3 and TRBJ1-2; no definite D call. The CDR3 length is 15 residues. Trimming took 6 bases from V and 1 from J, leaving 15 bases between them. Germline-derived CDR1 and CDR2 are SGHTA and FQGTGA.

CDR3 in DNA: TGTGCCACCAGCAGAGCTTTAGGGGTGGCTGGCTACACCTTC. Amino acids: CATSRALGVAGYTF. The chain carries TRBV15 and TRBJ1-2, with D possibly TRBD1 on 5 matching bases. There are 14 residues in the CDR3. Deletions cut 1 base from V and 7 bases from J, with 13 bases between. The germline CDR1 and CDR2 sequences are LNHNV and YYDKDF (reference sequence).

This clonotype was observed a handful of times. A much larger clone lies a single base off, so this may be a read error. The chain carries TRBV7-9 and TRBJ2-7; 9 nucleotides match TRBD1. Germline values: CDR1 SEHNR, CDR2 FQNEAQ (reference sequence). Losses at the gene ends were 5 bases for V and 6 bases for J; bases not matched to a gene: 5. This CDR3 contains 13 residues. As DNA, the CDR3 is TGTGCCAGCAGCCAGAGGGACAGGGCCGAGCAGTACTTC. This gives the protein CASSQRDRAEQYF.

This clonotype was detected ten times or more. The genes are TRBV7-9 and TRBJ2-5, with 7 positions matching TRBD1. The germline gives CDR1 SEHNR, CDR2 FQNEAQ (reference sequence). With 5 bases clipped from V and 2 bases from J, the junction kept 14 bases outside the gene matches. The CDR3 spans 17 residues. Here the CDR3 DNA reads TGTGCCAGCAGCCTCAAACTTGGGACAGCTTTTCAAGAGACCCAGTACTTC. It translates to CASSLKLGTAFQETQYF.

V is TRBV5-1 and J is TRBJ1-3; D gene unclear. There are 15 residues in the CDR3. CDR1 is SGHRS and CDR2 is YFSETQ in the germline V gene. With 3 bases removed from V and 0 bases from J, the gap between germline ends came to 10 bases. CDR3 nucleotides: TGCGCCAGCAGCTCGGATCGGTACTCTGGAAACACCATATATTTT. Translation: CASSSDRYSGNTIYF.

The chain combines TRBV6-5 with TRBJ2-7; D may be TRBD2 (6 bases). Trimming left V 3 bases short and J 7 bases short, with 13 bases between. The CDR3 has 13 amino acids. Germline-derived CDR1 and CDR2 are MNHEY and SVGAGI. The CDR3 nucleotides read TGTGCCAGCAGTTATCCGGGGGTGTCGGAGCAGTACTTC. Amino acid sequence: CASSYPGVSEQYF.

The chain uses TRBV7-8 and TRBJ2-5; 9 bases map to TRBD1. The CDR3 is 15 amino acids. Losses at the gene ends were 5 bases for V and 5 bases for J; bases not matched to a gene: 9. Germline V lookup: CDR1 SGHVS, CDR2 FQNEAQ. The DNA of the CDR3 is TGTGCCAGCAGCACGGCAAGCGGGACAGGGGAGACCCAGTACTTC. Amino acids: CASSTASGTGETQYF.